The clone carrying this T cell receptor (beta chain) has just one count. Its target is not known. Profiling relied on immunoSEQ multiplex PCR, and the TCRdb table lists in-frame clones only, not all of them. Of about 150,000 clones in the sample, 90% are singletons; the top ten hold less than 2%. The data were taken from a study of T cell responses to AZD1222 COVID-19 vaccine. Study details: Timing groups of about 4 and about 12 weeks for second doses were pooled. Study conclusions and caveats: It was only 6 or 7 AZD1222 recipients who were seropositive at baseline. Nearly half of unique spike-specific TCRs reportedly avoided B.1.351 and B.1.1.7 mutated regions.

The clonotype was recovered from an adult in good health. The sample here was peripheral blood, taken on day 0 of AZD1222 vaccination.

This chain's CDR3 is CASSQDFGQNSYEQYF. CDR3 DNA: TGTGCCAGCAGCCAAGATTTCGGGCAGAACTCCTACGAGCAGTACTTC. This chain links TRBV3-1 (or the pseudogene TRBV3-2) with TRBJ2-7; D is undetermined. This CDR3 has 16 residues. Trimming removed 0 bases at V and 0 bases at J, with 12 bases between. CDR1 and CDR2 (germline): LGHDT, YNNKEL (reference sequence).